The 19 T cell receptor beta chains given below trace back to one sample, sequenced in a study of shared clonotypes between healthy human individuals. Profiling relied on immunoSEQ multiplex PCR, and the TCRdb table lists in-frame clones only, not all of them. The sample lists hundreds of thousands of clones; around 78% were seen once. Specimen: PBMCs. These receptors were taken from a woman aged 35 to 49 in good health. Some clones in this sample may be carry-over from other donors' samples.

V and J are TRBV27 and TRBJ2-7, with D uncertain. Germline assignment: CDR1 MNHEY and CDR2 SMNVEV (reference sequence). Trimming shortened V by 6 bases and J by 1 base, and 19 bases separated the two germline ends. The CDR3 sequence is 16 residues long. The CDR3 here is CASSPGPQRRSYEQYF. The DNA for the CDR3 is TGTGCCAGCAGCCCCGGCCCTCAGCGCCGGTCCTACGAGCAGTACTTC.

This chain connects TRBV5-1 to TRBJ2-3; 11 positions match TRBD2. Germline CDR1 is SGHRS and CDR2 is YFSETQ. This CDR3 has 14 residues. After removal of 4 bases from V and 8 bases from J, the junction contained 6 bases not matched to a gene. CDR3 DNA sequence: TGCGCCAGCAGCATACTAGCGGGAGAGGGTACGCAGTATTTT. The encoded protein is CASSILAGEGTQYF.

This rearrangement joins TRBV29-1 to TRBJ2-1; tentatively, D is TRBD2 (6 bases). This CDR3 is 17 amino acids long. V lost 0 bases and J 12 bases, leaving 27 bases between the germline ends. From germline, CDR1 is SQVTM and CDR2 ANQGSEA. This CDR3 is CSVEEVLGSPTWGRQFF. DNA of the CDR3: TGCAGCGTTGAAGAGGTGCTCGGGAGTCCCACCTGGGGTAGGCAGTTCTTC.

The V call is TRBV5-4, the J call TRBJ2-1, with 10 bases aligning to TRBD2. In germline, CDR1 is SGHNT, CDR2 YYREEE (reference sequence). J was trimmed by 3 bases and V by 0 bases; bases with no gene match: 6. CDR3 length equals 17 residues. CDR3 in DNA: TGTGCCAGCAGCTTGGTAGTTATAGCGGGAGGCTACAATGAGCAGTTCTTC. Translating it yields CASSLVVIAGGYNEQFF.

The table lists this clone with a few counts. The chain couples TRBV6-5 to TRBJ1-5; TRBD1 matches at 8 bases. The CDR3 extends over 15 amino acids. J was trimmed by 2 bases and V by 8 bases; bases with no gene match: 8. Germline loops: CDR1 MNHEY, CDR2 SVGAGI. The CDR3 spells CASATDRDGNQPQHF. The CDR3 DNA is TGTGCCAGCGCCACGGACAGGGATGGCAATCAGCCCCAGCATTTT.

This clone came up many times. The chain links TRBV7-2 to TRBJ2-5, with a weak D call TRBD1 (5 bases). V was shortened by 1 base and J by 5 bases, with 11 bases between the two germline ends. Per germline, CDR1 SGHTA and CDR2 FQGNSA. This CDR3 region has 14 residues. CDR3 DNA: TGTGCCAGCAGCTTAGGGCAGGGATTGGAGACCCAGTACTTC. Translation gives CASSLGQGLETQYF.

The genes are TRBV5-1 and TRBJ2-6; D unclear. This CDR3 spans 16 amino acids. V lost 0 bases and J 1 base, leaving 8 bases between the germline ends. Germline-derived CDR1 and CDR2 are SGHRS and YFSETQ. CDR3 in DNA: TGCGCCAGCAGCTTGGGTCCCCTATCTGGGGCCAACGTCCTGACTTTC. This sequence encodes CASSLGPLSGANVLTF.

The chain uses TRBV28 and TRBJ1-5; 8 bases fit TRBD1. The CDR3 length is 15 residues. Germline V gene sequence: CDR1 MDHEN, CDR2 SYDVKM. Trimming removed 6 bases from V and 3 bases from J; junction bases left unmatched: 7. CDR3 bases: TGTGCCAGCAGGAGGACAGGGCCTAACAATCAGCCCCAGCATTTT. Translation gives CASRRTGPNNQPQHF.

This clone was seen a handful of times. Other DNA sequences from this sample encode an identical CDR3 as well. V gene TRBV27 combines with J gene TRBJ2-1; the D gene is possibly TRBD2 (5 bases). The CDR3 runs to 11 residues. Trimming removed 7 bases at V and 9 bases at J, with 10 bases between. CDR1 and CDR2 from the germline V gene are MNHEY and SMNVEV (reference sequence). CDR3 region: CASTRGVEQFF. The DNA for the CDR3 is TGTGCCAGCACCCGGGGAGTTGAGCAGTTCTTC.

This chain uses TRBV11-2 with TRBJ2-3; 11 bases are a match to TRBD2. Germline V CDR1 and CDR2: SGHAT, FQNNGV. Trimming at V came to 5 bases and at J to 6 bases, leaving 4 bases not matched to a gene. This CDR3 spans 14 amino acids. The CDR3 region is CASSRLAGRDTQYF. The DNA of the CDR3 is TGTGCCAGCAGCCGACTAGCGGGAAGGGATACGCAGTATTTT.

About this clone: The same CDR3 arises from other DNA sequences in this sample as well. The CDR3, as DNA: TGTGCCAGCTCACCGTCAGCGAACACAGATACGCAGTATTTT. Translated, it gives CASSPSANTDTQYF. V usage is TRBV18 and J usage is TRBJ2-3; D not certain. This CDR3 has 14 residues. The V end lost 3 bases, the J end lost 2 bases, and 9 bases lay between the germline ends. Germline V CDR1 and CDR2: KGHSH, LQKENI.

CDR3 DNA: TGTGCCAGCAGCACCCGGCCGGGACACGTAACTGAAAAACTGTTTTTT. This translates into CASSTRPGHVTEKLFF. The chain links TRBV7-6 to TRBJ1-4, with D possibly TRBD1 on 6 matching bases. Trimming shortened V by 5 bases and J by 7 bases, and 20 bases separated the two germline ends. The CDR3 spans 16 residues. Looked up from germline, CDR1 is SGHVS and CDR2 is FNYEAQ.

Details on this clone: This likely traces to a read error, being one base from a far larger clone. The CDR3 DNA is TGTGCCAGCAGGAAGAACACTGAAGCTTTCTTT. This translates into CASRKNTEAFF. The rearrangement uses TRBV2 and TRBJ1-1; D is unresolved. The germline gives CDR1 SNHLY, CDR2 FYNNEI. V lost 6 bases, J lost 1 base, and 3 bases lay in between. The CDR3 length is 11 residues.

This chain links TRBV7-9 with TRBJ2-2, with TRBD1 identical over 10 bases. V gave up 6 bases and J gave up 6 bases; unmatched junction bases: 16. CDR1 is SEHNR, CDR2 FQNEAQ, per germline (reference sequence). This CDR3 has 18 residues. CDR3: CASRQSGTGDPLAGELFF. The DNA for the CDR3 is TGTGCCAGCAGACAATCCGGGACAGGGGACCCCCTTGCCGGGGAGCTGTTTTTT.

With regard to this clone: A read error is possible here, since a much larger clone lies one base away. The V call is TRBV11-2, the J call TRBJ1-2; 7 positions agree with TRBD1. With 5 bases clipped from V and 3 bases from J, the junction kept 3 bases outside the gene matches. This CDR3 has 13 amino acids. From germline, CDR1 is SGHAT and CDR2 FQNNGV. The CDR3 DNA reads as TGTGCCAGCAGCCGCACAGGGGACTATGGCTACACCTTC. Amino acid sequence: CASSRTGDYGYTF.

In the case of this clone: The sample has other DNA sequences that encode this CDR3 too. The chain couples TRBV2 to TRBJ2-5; D unresolved. Trimming cost V 4 bases and J 5 bases, with 5 bases left between them. This CDR3 is built from 11 residues. The germline CDR1 and CDR2 sequences are SNHLY and FYNNEI. The DNA of the CDR3 is TGTGCCAGCAGTGCCGGGGAGACCCAGTACTTC. It is translated as CASSAGETQYF.

The chain joins TRBV5-4 to TRBJ1-4; D not resolved. CDR1 is SGHNT, CDR2 YYREEE, per germline (reference sequence). The CDR3 is made up of 13 amino acids. V gave up 5 bases and J gave up 7 bases, with 12 bases separating them. The CDR3 sequence: CASSLLEGEKLFF. The CDR3 coding sequence is TGTGCCAGCAGTCTATTGGAGGGTGAAAAACTGTTTTTT.

Comment on this clone: This is likely an artifact of a read error, given a far larger clone one base away. The CDR3 region has the DNA TGCGGCGTTGAACAGGGGAGGGAGACCCAGTACTTC. Protein sequence: CGVEQGRETQYF. This rearrangement joins TRBV29-1 to TRBJ2-5, with D perhaps matching TRBD1 (7 bases). The CDR3 runs 12 residues. In germline, CDR1 is SQVTM, CDR2 ANQGSEA.

CDR3 bases: TGCGCCAGCAGCTTGGCCCTAGGACAGGGGGCTTGGGAGACCCAGTACTTC. Encoded protein: CASSLALGQGAWETQYF. V and J are TRBV5-1 and TRBJ2-5; 11 bases align to TRBD1. The CDR3 covers 17 residues. In germline, CDR1 is SGHRS, CDR2 YFSETQ. The junction had 9 bases not matched to a gene; V was cut back by 0 bases and J by 5 bases.